Following are 7 T cell receptor beta chains from one sample sequenced in a study of blood T cell repertoires in COVID-19. TCRdb's table, derived via immunoSEQ multiplex PCR, lists solely in-frame clones and lacks some. The sample includes 250,000 to 350,000 clones, around four fifths of them seen just once. The sequenced sample consisted of peripheral blood. The receptors come from a woman between 50 and 59 years old with active or convalescent COVID-19.

In this sample, this clone turned up once. V usage is TRBV6-5 and J usage is TRBJ1-1, with D possibly matching TRBD1 (6 bases). V was trimmed by 4 bases and J by 0 bases, leaving 12 bases between them. Germline CDR1 and CDR2: MNHEY and SVGAGI. The CDR3 consists of 15 residues. CDR3 coding DNA: TGTGCCAGCAGTTCATTGGCAGGGGTGAACACTGAAGCTTTCTTT. Residues: CASSSLAGVNTEAFF.

This chain joins TRBV15 and TRBJ1-3; D remains ambiguous. This CDR3 comprises 17 residues. Germline CDR1 reads LNHNV; CDR2 reads YYDKDF (reference sequence). V was clipped by 0 bases and J by 1 base, with 13 bases between them. The DNA of the CDR3 is TGTGCCACCAGCAGAGACGCCAGGTCCTCTTCTGGAAACACCATATATTTT. This translates into CATSRDARSSSGNTIYF.

This clone was counted between two and nine times. The rearrangement uses TRBV19 and TRBJ2-3, with D maybe TRBD1 (6 bases). Trimming removed 7 bases at V and 6 bases at J, with 26 bases between. There are 17 residues in the CDR3. The germline V gene has CDR1 LNHDA and CDR2 SQIVND (reference sequence). CDR3 nucleotide sequence: TGTGCCAGTACCGCAGGGCTGGGACAAGGTATTTTGGATACGCAGTATTTT. This gives the protein CASTAGLGQGILDTQYF.

This clone was counted a single time. The chain carries TRBV12-3 or TRBV12-4 and TRBJ2-5; D is ambiguous. The CDR3 has 13 amino acids. V shed 3 bases and J shed 2 bases, with 7 bases lying between them. CDR3 sequence (DNA): TGTGCCAGCAGTTTTGACTCGCAAGAGACCCAGTACTTC. Translating it yields CASSFDSQETQYF.

This chain joins TRBV19 and TRBJ2-7, with TRBD1 as a possible D gene (6 bases). The V gene's germline CDR1 is LNHDA and CDR2 SQIVND (reference sequence). CDR3 size: 13 residues. V dropped 6 bases and J dropped 3 bases, with 12 bases sitting between them. The CDR3 sequence: CASRGGRHYEQYF. The CDR3 coding sequence is TGTGCCAGTAGAGGGGGACGCCACTACGAGCAGTACTTC.

The chain employs TRBV11-2 and TRBJ1-1, with unresolved D. V was trimmed by 2 bases and J by 2 bases, leaving 15 bases between them. In germline, CDR1 is SGHAT, CDR2 FQNNGV. CDR3 length: 16 residues. CDR3 DNA sequence: TGTGCCAGCAGCTTAAGACCCACCGCAGGAAACACTGAAGCTTTCTTT. Encoded protein: CASSLRPTAGNTEAFF.

The V and J genes are TRBV5-1 and TRBJ1-5, with TRBD1 matching 8 bases. V lost 4 bases, J lost 6 bases, and 6 bases stayed unmatched. The CDR3 is 14 residues long. CDR1 is SGHRS and CDR2 is YFSETQ in the germline V gene. The CDR3 sequence is CASSAQGAIQPQHF. As DNA, the CDR3 is TGCGCCAGCAGCGCGCAGGGGGCTATTCAGCCCCAGCATTTT.